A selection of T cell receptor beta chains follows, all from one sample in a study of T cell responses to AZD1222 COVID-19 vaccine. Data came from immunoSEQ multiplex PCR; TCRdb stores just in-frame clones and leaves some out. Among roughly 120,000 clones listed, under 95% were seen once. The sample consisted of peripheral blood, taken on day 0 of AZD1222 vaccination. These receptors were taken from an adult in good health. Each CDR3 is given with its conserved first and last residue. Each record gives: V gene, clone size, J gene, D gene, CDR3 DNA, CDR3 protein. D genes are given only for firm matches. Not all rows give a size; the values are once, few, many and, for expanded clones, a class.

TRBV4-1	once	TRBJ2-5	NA	TGCGCCAGCAGCCAAGCTAGCGAGGAAGAGACCCAGTACTTC	CASSQASEEETQYF
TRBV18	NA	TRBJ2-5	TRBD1	TGTGCCAGCTCACCACCTGGACAGGGGGCACTACAAGAGACCCAGTACTTC	CASSPPGQGALQETQYF
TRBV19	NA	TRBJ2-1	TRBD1	TGTGCCAGTCAGGGACAGGGGGCTTCCGATGAGCAGTTCTTC	CASQGQGASDEQFF
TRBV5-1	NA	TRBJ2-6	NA	TGCGCCAGCAGCCGATCGGCCGGCTCTGGGGCCAACGTCCTGACTTTC	CASSRSAGSGANVLTF
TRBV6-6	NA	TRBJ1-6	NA	TGTGCCAGCACAGAGGGTTATAATTCACCCCTCCACTTT	CASTEGYNSPLHF
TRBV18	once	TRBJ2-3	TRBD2	TGTGCCAGCTCACCGCCGGGACTAGCGGGGGGAGAAGATACGCAGTATTTT	CASSPPGLAGGEDTQYF
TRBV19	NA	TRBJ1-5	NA	TGTGCCAGTAGTATCTGGCAGATCAATCAGCCCCAGCATTTT	CASSIWQINQPQHF
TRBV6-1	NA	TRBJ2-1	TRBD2	TGTGCCAGCAGTGAAATGGGACTAGCCCTCAATGAGCAGTTCTTC	CASSEMGLALNEQFF
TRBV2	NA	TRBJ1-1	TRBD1	TGTGCCAGCACCATGACAGGGGTTGGGATGAACACTGAAGCTTTCTTT	CASTMTGVGMNTEAFF
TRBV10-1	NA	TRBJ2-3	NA	TGCGCCAGCAGTGGGGGGTCAGATACGCAGTATTTT	CASSGGSDTQYF
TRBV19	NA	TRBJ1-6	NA	TGTGCCAGTAGCAACACAGGGAGCTCCTATAATTCACCCCTCCACTTT	CASSNTGSSYNSPLHF
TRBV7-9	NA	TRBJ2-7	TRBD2	TGTGCCAGCAGCTTCCGGGGGGGTCTTTACGAGCAGTACTTC	CASSFRGGLYEQYF
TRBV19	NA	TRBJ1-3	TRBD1	TGTGCCAGTAGTAGGACAGGCGGTTTCTCTGGAAACACCATATATTTT	CASSRTGGFSGNTIYF
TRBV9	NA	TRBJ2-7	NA	TGTGCCAGCAGTCTTCTAGCGCTCTACGAGCAGTACTTC	CASSLLALYEQYF
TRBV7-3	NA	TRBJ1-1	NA	TGTGCCAGCAGCTTAAGGTGGAACACTGAAGCTTTCTTT	CASSLRWNTEAFF
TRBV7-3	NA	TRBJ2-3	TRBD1	TGTGCCAGCAGGCCGGGACAGGGGTCATTGGATACGCAGTATTTT	CASRPGQGSLDTQYF
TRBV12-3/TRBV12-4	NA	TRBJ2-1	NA	TGTGCCAGCAGTTACCCCTACAATGAGCAGTTCTTC	CASSYPYNEQFF
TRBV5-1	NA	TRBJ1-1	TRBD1	TGCGCCAGCAGCCGAGGGACAGGGGTAAACACTGAAGCTTTCTTT	CASSRGTGVNTEAFF
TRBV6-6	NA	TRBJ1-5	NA	TGTGCCAGCAGTACCGACAAACGTAGCAATCAGCCCCAGCATTTT	CASSTDKRSNQPQHF